Below are 2 T cell receptor beta chains sequenced from a single sample in a study of CD8 T cells in Susac syndrome. RNA amounts of roughly 0.45 to 1 ug underwent reverse transcription with random hexamers. Using its own MiXCR run on the immunoSEQ multiplex PCR reads, TCRdb lists one record per CDR3 protein. The sample lists under 200,000 distinct CDR3 sequences; 90% to 95% were seen once. The sample was CD4+ T cells from PBMCs. All receptors derive from a human donor with Susac syndrome.

The CDR3 loop reads CSASGQTNEKLFF. CDR3 in DNA: TGCAGCGCCTCGGGACAGACGAATGAAAAACTGTTTTTT. This sequence joins TRBV29-1 and TRBJ1-4; TRBD1 aligns across 7 bases. This CDR3 comprises 13 residues. Germline V gene sequence: CDR1 SQVTM, CDR2 ANQGSEA. V lost 7 bases to trimming and J lost 5 bases; unmatched junction nucleotides: 7.

The rearrangement uses TRBV5-1 and TRBJ2-1; 8 bases map to TRBD2. V lost 4 bases to trimming and J lost 9 bases; unmatched junction nucleotides: 18. The germline V gene encodes CDR1 SGHRS and CDR2 YFSETQ. The CDR3 spans 17 residues. CDR3 sequence: CASSPQSGRGARVEQFF. DNA of the CDR3: TGCGCCAGCAGCCCCCAGTCGGGGCGGGGGGCGAGAGTTGAGCAGTTCTTC.